This T cell receptor beta chain came from a study of cytomegalovirus exposure and HLA in healthy donors. Study summary: The study's early data release held approximately 91 million unique TCRs from HLA-typed donors. Findings and limits, study-wide: When a later analysis was performed, an Asian-associated ancestry cluster reportedly had fewer N-insertions than the roughly 700-donor mean. Some TCR beta chains (about 170 of them) were listed as cytomegalovirus-associated.

The ends were cut back, 2 bases at V and 4 bases at J, with 6 bases in the middle. The germline V gene has CDR1 SQVTM and CDR2 ANQGSEA. CDR3 length: 12 amino acids. As to this clone: Its antigen is as yet unknown.

PCR primers comprised 60 Vbeta and 13 Jbeta primers. Original methodology: Unique TCR beta chains totaled some 78 million in a later count, with roughly 10 million of them shared. The table came from immunoSEQ multiplex PCR; TCRdb's copy has only in-frame clones and leaves some out. V, J and clone size derive from that table, while D and trimming were established from the DNA sequence. The sample yields about 160,000 clones, under 90% seen once. The sequenced sample consisted of PBMCs. The source is a man between 18 and 29 years old in good health and CMV-seronegative. The chain uses TRBV29-1 and TRBJ1-3; the D is unclear. CDR3 coding DNA: TGCAGCGTTGAACAGTCCGGAAACACCATATATTTT. Its protein is CSVEQSGNTIYF.